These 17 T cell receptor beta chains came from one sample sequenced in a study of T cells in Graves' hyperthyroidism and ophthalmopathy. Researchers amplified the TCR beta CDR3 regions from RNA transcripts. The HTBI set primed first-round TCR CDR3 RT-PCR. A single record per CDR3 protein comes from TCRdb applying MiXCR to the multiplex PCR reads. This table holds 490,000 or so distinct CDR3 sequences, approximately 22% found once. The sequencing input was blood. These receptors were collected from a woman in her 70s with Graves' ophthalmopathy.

CDR3 residues: CASRPRGEAYGYTF. The CDR3 bases are TGTGCCAGCAGACCACGAGGGGAGGCCTATGGCTACACCTTC. The rearrangement uses TRBV6-1 and TRBJ1-2; a possible D gene is TRBD1 (5 bases). Germline V lookup: CDR1 MNHNS, CDR2 SASEGT. Trimming took off 6 bases at V and 4 bases at J, with 15 bases between the two ends. The CDR3 totals 14 residues.

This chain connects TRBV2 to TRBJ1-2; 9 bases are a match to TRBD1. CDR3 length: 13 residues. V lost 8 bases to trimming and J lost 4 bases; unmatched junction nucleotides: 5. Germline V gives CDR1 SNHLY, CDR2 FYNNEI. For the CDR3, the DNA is TGTGCCAGCCGACAGGGGGAGGGCTATGGCTACACCTTC. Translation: CASRQGEGYGYTF.

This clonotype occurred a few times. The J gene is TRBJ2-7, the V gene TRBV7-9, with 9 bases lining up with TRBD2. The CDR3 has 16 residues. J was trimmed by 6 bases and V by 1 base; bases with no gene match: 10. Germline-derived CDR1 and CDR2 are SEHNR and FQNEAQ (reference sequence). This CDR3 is CASSLGPSGTLSEQYF. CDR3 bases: TGTGCCAGCAGCTTAGGACCTAGCGGGACCCTGAGCGAGCAGTACTTC.

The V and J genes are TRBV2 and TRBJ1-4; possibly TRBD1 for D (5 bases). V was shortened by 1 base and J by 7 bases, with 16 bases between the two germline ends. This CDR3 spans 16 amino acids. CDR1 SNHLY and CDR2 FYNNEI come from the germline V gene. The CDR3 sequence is CASSEVYGGEGEKLFF. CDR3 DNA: TGTGCCAGCAGTGAAGTATACGGGGGAGAAGGTGAAAAACTGTTTTTT.

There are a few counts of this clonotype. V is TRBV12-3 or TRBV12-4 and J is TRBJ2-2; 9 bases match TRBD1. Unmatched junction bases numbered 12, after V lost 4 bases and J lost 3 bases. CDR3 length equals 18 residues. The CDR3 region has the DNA TGTGCCAGCAGTTACAGGGACAGGGCTACCGTTTACACCGGGGAGCTGTTTTTT. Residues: CASSYRDRATVYTGELFF.

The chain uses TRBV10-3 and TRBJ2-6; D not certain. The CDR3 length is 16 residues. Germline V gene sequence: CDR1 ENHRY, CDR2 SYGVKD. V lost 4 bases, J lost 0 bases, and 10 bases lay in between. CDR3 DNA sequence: TGTGCCATCAGTGGTATACGAAGCTCTGGGGCCAACGTCCTGACTTTC. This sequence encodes CAISGIRSSGANVLTF.

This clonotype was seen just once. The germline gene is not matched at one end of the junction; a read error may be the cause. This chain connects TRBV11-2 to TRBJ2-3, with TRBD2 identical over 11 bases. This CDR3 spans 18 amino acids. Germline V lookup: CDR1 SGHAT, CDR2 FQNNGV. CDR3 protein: CANSLNLGTSGTKNTQYF. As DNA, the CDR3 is TGTGCCAACAGCTTAAATCTAGGGACTAGCGGCACAAAGAATACGCAGTATTTT.

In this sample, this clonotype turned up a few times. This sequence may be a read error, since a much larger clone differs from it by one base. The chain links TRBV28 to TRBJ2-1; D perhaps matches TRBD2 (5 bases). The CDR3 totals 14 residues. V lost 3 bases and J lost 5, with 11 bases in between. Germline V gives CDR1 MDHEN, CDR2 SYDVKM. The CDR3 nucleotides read TGTGCCAGCAGTTTGCCTAGCAGGAACAATGAGCAGTTCTTC. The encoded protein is CASSLPSRNNEQFF.

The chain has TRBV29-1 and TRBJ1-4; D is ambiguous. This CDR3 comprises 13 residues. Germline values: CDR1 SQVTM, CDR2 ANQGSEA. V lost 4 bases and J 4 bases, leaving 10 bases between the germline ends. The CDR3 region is CSVAQGYNEKLFF. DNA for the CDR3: TGCAGCGTTGCCCAAGGTTATAATGAAAAACTGTTTTTT. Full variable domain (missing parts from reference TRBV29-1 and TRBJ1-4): SAVISQKPSRDICQRGTSLTIQCQVDSQVTMMFWYRQQPGQSLTLIATANQGSEATYESGFVIDKFPISRPNLTFSTLTVSNMSPEDSSIYLCSVAQGYNEKLFFGSGTQLSVL.

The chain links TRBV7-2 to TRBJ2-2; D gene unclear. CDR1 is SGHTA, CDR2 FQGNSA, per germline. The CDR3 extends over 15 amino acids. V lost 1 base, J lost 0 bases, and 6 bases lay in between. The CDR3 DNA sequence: TGTGCCAGCAGCTTAGTCAGTACGAACACCGGGGAGCTGTTTTTT. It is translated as CASSLVSTNTGELFF.

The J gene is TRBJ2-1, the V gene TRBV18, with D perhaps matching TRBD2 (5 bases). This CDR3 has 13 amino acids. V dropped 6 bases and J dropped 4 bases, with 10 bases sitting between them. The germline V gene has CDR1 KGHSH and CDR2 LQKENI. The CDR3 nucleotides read TGTGCCAGCTCGTGGACTCTTTACAATGAGCAGTTCTTC. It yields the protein CASSWTLYNEQFF. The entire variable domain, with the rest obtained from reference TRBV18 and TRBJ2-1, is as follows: NAGVMQNPRHLVRRRGQEARLRCSPMKGHSHVYWYRQLPEEGLKFMVYLQKENIIDESGMPKERFSAEFPKEGPSILRIQQVVRGDSAAYFCASSWTLYNEQFFGPGTRLTVL.

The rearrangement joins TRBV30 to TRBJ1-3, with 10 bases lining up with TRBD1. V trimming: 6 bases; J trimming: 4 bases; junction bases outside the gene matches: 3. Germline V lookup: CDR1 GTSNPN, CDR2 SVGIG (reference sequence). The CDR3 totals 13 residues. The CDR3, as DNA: TGTGCCTGCGTGACAGGGGGCGGAAACACCATATATTTT. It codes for CACVTGGGNTIYF.

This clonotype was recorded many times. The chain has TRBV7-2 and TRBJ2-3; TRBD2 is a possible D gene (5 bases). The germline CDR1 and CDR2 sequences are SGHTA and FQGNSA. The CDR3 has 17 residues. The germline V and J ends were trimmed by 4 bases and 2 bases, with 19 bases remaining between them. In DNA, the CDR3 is TGTGCCAGCAGCTCCGGGATGGGCGGGTCAGACACAGATACGCAGTATTTT. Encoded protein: CASSSGMGGSDTDTQYF.

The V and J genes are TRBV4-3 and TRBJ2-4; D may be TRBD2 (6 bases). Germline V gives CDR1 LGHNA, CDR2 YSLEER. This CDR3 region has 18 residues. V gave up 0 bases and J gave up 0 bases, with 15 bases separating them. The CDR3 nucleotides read TGCGCCAGCAGCCAAGATAGGGGACTGGTGGCAGCCAAAAACATTCAGTACTTC. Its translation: CASSQDRGLVAAKNIQYF.

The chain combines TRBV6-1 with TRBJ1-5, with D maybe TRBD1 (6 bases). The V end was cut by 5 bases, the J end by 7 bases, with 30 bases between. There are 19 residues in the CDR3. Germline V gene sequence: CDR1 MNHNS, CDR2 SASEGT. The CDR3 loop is CASSLNGGKLGRGNQPQHF. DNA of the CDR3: TGTGCCAGCAGTCTCAACGGGGGAAAACTTGGGAGGGGGAACCAGCCCCAGCATTTT.

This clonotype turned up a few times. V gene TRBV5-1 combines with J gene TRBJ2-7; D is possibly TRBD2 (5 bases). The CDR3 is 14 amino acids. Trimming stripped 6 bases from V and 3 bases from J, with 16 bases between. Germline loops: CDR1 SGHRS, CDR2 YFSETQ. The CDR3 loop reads CASTYPTRDYEQYF. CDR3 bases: TGCGCCAGCACATACCCGACACGGGACTACGAGCAGTACTTC.

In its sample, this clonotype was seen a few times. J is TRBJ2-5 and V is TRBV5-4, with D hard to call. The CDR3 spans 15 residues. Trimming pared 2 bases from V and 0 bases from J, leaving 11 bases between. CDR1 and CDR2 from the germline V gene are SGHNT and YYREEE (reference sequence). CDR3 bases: TGTGCCAGCAGCTTTGAGCCGGAGTACCAAGAGACCCAGTACTTC. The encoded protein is CASSFEPEYQETQYF.